Below, 7 T cell receptor beta chains from the same sample are listed, as sequenced in a study of T-cell reconstitution after alpha-beta-depleted transplantation in children. Unique molecular identifiers were used in preparing the TCRbeta library. Via MiXCR, TCRdb re-called the PCR reads, giving one row per CDR3 protein. The repertoire consists of around 600,000 distinct CDR3 sequences, with roughly 15% occurring once and the leading ten covering approximately 1%. Sample: PBMCs from the stem cell graft donor, taken from the stem cell graft. These receptors were taken from a human donor who donated a stem cell graft to a child with acute myeloid leukemia.

Only one count was recorded for this clonotype. The genes are TRBV7-3 and TRBJ2-1, with a possible D match to TRBD2 (7 bases). This CDR3 has 16 amino acids. Germline CDR1 SGHTA, CDR2 FQGTGA. V was clipped by 1 base and J by 4 bases, with 14 bases between them. Written as DNA, the CDR3 is TGTGCCAGCAGCTTAAGTTTAGGGGGGGGATACAATGAGCAGTTCTTC. Translated, it gives CASSLSLGGGYNEQFF.

Points on this clonotype: A read error may produce the germline difference seen at one junction end. This chain joins TRBV20-1 and TRBJ2-5; tentatively, D is TRBD1 or TRBD2 (5 bases each). The CDR3 extends over 13 amino acids. In germline, CDR1 is DFQATT, CDR2 SNEGSKA (reference sequence). The CDR3 reads CGANWGPSGTQYF. The CDR3 region has the DNA TGCGGTGCTAACTGGGGACCTTCAGGGACCCAGTACTTC.

This clonotype was seen more than once but under ten times. The gene calls are TRBV12-3 or TRBV12-4 and TRBJ2-3; 9 bases fit TRBD2. J gave up 6 bases and V 3 bases, and 10 bases lay outside the gene matches. CDR3 length: 16 amino acids. CDR3 sequence reads: CASSFLKGTSMDTQYF. DNA of the CDR3: TGTGCCAGCAGTTTCCTTAAGGGGACTAGCATGGATACGCAGTATTTT.

This chain connects TRBV18 to TRBJ2-4, with D perhaps matching TRBD1 (6 bases). This CDR3 is 15 amino acids long. Germline V lookup: CDR1 KGHSH, CDR2 LQKENI. V lost 6 bases and J 0 bases, leaving 12 bases between the germline ends. CDR3 coding DNA: TGTGCCAGCTCTCCGTCGGACAGAGCCAAAAACATTCAGTACTTC. Its protein product is CASSPSDRAKNIQYF. The complete variable domain, with remaining parts taken from reference TRBV18 and TRBJ2-4, reads NAGVMQNPRHLVRRRGQEARLRCSPMKGHSHVYWYRQLPEEGLKFMVYLQKENIIDESGMPKERFSAEFPKEGPSILRIQQVVRGDSAAYFCASSPSDRAKNIQYFGAGTRLSVL.

This clonotype was detected ten times or more. The chain uses TRBV20-1 and TRBJ1-4; possibly TRBD1 for D (6 bases). V was cut by 4 bases and J by 0 bases, with 9 bases left in between. This CDR3 is 14 amino acids long. The germline gives CDR1 DFQATT, CDR2 SNEGSKA (reference sequence). This CDR3 reads CSATDRPTNEKLFF. For the CDR3, the DNA is TGCAGTGCTACCGACAGGCCAACTAATGAAAAACTGTTTTTT.

This clonotype was seen at least ten times. The chain uses TRBV12-3 or TRBV12-4 and TRBJ1-1; D is unclear. Trimming removed 6 bases at V and 0 bases at J, with 8 bases between. The CDR3 is 13 residues long. CDR3 region: CASRRSVNTEAFF. Written as DNA, the CDR3 is TGTGCCAGCAGGCGGTCGGTGAACACTGAAGCTTTCTTT.

This clonotype appeared a few times. The chain couples TRBV9 to TRBJ2-3; unclear D gene. The V end lost 7 bases, the J end lost 6 bases, and 21 bases lay between the germline ends. CDR1 and CDR2 from the germline V gene are SGDLS and YYNGEE. The CDR3 loop spans 15 amino acids. The DNA of the CDR3 is TGTGCCAGCGGCGACGGTCAGCCAGAGTTGGATACGCAGTATTTT. It encodes CASGDGQPELDTQYF. Filled out from reference TRBV9 and TRBJ2-3, the complete variable domain reads DSGVTQTPKHLITATGQRVTLRCSPRSGDLSVYWYQQSLDQGLQFLIQYYNGEERAKGNILERFSAQQFPDLHSELNLSSLELGDSALYFCASGDGQPELDTQYFGPGTRLTVL.